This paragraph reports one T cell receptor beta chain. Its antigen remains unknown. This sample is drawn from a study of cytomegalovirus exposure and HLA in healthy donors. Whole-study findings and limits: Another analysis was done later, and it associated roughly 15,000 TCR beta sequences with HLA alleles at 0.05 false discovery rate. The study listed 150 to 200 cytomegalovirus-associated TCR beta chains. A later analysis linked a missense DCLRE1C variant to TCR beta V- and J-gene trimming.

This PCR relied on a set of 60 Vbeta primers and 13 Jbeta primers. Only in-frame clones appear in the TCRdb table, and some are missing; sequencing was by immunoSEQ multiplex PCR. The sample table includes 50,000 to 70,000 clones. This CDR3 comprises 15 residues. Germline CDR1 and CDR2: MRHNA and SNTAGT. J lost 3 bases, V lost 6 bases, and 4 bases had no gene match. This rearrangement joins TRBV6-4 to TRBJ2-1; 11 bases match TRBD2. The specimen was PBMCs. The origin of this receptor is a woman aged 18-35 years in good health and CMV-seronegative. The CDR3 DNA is TGTGCCAGCAGCGAAACTAGCGGGAGCTACAATGAGCAGTTCTTC. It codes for CASSETSGSYNEQFF.